This TCR beta chain was profiled in a study of T cell clonotyping in hematopoietic cell transplantation. At the level of the study: Recipients' pretransplant samples followed cytoreduction. Study-wide findings and caveats: At the given depth, recipient repertoires were over 95% de novo clonotypes. Broader posttransplant TCR repertoire diversity was predicted by graft donor and pretransplant recipient Inverse Simpson Index values.

Sequencing used immunoSEQ multiplex PCR; TCRdb keeps in-frame clones, though not all of them. Of 25,000 to 35,000 clones listed, about 93% are singletons. CDR1 is SGHTA and CDR2 is FQGNSA in the germline V gene. The CDR3 contains 15 residues. The ends lost 1 base at V and 5 bases at J; junction bases unmatched: 6. In its sample, this clone is medium-sized (0.01 to 0.1%). Its antigen is currently unknown. Time point indicated: recipient sample about 28 days before transplant, after cytoreduction. Samples: about 28 days before transplant, then days 30, 100 and 180 after. This sequence joins TRBV7-2 and TRBJ2-3, with TRBD2 identical over 7 bases. This TCR was sampled from a man in his fifties with acute myeloid leukemia. Some clones in this sample may be carry-over from other donors' samples. Sample: peripheral blood mononuclear cells, taken before stem cell transplant. CDR3 in amino acids: CASSLGAGVRDTQYF. The CDR3 coding sequence is TGTGCCAGCAGCTTAGGTGCGGGAGTGAGAGATACGCAGTATTTT.